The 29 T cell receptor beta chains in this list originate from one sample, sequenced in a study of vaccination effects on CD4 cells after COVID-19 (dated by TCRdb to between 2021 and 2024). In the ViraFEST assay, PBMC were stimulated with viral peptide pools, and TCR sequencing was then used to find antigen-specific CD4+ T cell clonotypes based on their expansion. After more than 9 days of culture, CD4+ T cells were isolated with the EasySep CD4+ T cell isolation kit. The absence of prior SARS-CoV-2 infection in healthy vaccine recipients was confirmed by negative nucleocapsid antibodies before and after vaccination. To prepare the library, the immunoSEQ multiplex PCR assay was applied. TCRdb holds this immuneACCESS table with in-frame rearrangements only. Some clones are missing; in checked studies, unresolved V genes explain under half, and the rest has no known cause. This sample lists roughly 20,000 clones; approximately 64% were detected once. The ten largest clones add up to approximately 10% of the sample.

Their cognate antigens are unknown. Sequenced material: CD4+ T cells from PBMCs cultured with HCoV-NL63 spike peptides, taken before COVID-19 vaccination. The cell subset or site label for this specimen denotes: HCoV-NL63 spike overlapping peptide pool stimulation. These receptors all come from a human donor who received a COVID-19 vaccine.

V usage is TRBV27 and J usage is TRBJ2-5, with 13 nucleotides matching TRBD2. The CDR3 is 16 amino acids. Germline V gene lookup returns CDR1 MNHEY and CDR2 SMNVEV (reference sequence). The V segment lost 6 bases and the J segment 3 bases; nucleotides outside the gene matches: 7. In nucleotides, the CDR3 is TGTGCCAGCAGCTTCACTAGCGGGGGGGATAAAGAGACCCAGTACTTC. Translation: CASSFTSGGDKETQYF.

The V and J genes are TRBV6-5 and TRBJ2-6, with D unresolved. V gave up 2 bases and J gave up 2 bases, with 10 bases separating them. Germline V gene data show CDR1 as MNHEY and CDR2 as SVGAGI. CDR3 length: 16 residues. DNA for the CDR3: TGTGCCAGCAGTTACCTCGTGTTGACTGGGGCCAACGTCCTGACTTTC. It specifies CASSYLVLTGANVLTF.

CDR3 nucleotides: TGTGCCAGCAGCCCTATAGTAACAGATACGCAGTATTTT. Translating gives CASSPIVTDTQYF. The chain joins TRBV12-3 or TRBV12-4 to TRBJ2-3; no clear D. CDR3 length equals 13 residues. V lost 6 bases, J lost 3 bases, and 10 bases lay in between.

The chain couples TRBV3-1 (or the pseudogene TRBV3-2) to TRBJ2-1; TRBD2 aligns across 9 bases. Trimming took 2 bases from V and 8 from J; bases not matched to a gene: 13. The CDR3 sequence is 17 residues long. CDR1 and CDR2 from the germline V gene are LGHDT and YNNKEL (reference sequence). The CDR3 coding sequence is TGTGCCAGCAGCCAAATGAACGCGGGGGGGCGTTTGTATGAGCAGTTCTTC. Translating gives CASSQMNAGGRLYEQFF.

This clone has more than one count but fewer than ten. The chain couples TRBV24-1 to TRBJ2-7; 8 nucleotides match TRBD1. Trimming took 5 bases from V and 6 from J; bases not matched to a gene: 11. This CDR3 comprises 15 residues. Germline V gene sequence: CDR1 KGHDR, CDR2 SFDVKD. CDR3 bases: TGTGCCACCAGTGCCGAAGGACAGGGTCGGGGCGAGCAGTACTTC. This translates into CATSAEGQGRGEQYF.

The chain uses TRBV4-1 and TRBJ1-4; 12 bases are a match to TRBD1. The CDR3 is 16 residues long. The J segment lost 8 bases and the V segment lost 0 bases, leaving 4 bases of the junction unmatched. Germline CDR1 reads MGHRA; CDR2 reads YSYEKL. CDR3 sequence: CASSQDRGTGGEKLFF. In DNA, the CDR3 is TGCGCCAGCAGCCAAGATCGGGGGACAGGGGGCGAAAAACTGTTTTTT.

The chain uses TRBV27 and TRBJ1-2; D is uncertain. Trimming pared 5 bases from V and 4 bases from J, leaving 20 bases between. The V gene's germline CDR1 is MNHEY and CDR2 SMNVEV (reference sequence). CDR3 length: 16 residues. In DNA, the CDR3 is TGTGCCAGCAGTATGGAAGGAGACGGATATTCCTATGGCTACACCTTC. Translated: CASSMEGDGYSYGYTF.

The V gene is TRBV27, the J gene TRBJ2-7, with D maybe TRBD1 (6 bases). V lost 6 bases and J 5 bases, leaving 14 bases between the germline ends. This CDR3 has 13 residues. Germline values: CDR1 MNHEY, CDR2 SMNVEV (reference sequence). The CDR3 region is CASSSYRENEQYF. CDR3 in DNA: TGTGCCAGCAGCTCCTACAGGGAAAACGAGCAGTACTTC.

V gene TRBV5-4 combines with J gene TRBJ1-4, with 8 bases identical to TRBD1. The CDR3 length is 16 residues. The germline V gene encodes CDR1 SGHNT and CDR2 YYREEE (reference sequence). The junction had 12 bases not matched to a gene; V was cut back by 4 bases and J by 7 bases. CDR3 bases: TGTGCCAGCAGCCTTACTCTTGGACAGGGAAGTGAAAAACTGTTTTTT. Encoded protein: CASSLTLGQGSEKLFF.

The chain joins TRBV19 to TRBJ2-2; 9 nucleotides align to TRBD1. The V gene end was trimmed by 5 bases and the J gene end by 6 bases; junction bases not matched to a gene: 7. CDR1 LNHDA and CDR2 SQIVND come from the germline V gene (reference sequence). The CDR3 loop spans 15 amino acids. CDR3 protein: CASSGTGTVAGELFF. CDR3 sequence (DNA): TGTGCCAGTAGTGGGACAGGGACAGTGGCCGGGGAGCTGTTTTTT.

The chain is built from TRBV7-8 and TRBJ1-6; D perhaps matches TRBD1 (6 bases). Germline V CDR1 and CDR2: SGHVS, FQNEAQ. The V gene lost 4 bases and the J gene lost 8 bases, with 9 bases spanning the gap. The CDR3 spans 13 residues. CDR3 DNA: TGTGCCAGCAGCTCACCAGGGGATTCACCCCTCCACTTT. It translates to CASSSPGDSPLHF.

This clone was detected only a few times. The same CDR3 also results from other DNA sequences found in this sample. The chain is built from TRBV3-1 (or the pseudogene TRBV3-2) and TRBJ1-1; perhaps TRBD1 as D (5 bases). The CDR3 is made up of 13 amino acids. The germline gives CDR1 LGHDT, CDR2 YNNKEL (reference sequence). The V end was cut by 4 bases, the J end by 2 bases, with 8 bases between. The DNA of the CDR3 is TGTGCCAGCAGCCCCGACAGCAACACTGAAGCTTTCTTT. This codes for CASSPDSNTEAFF.

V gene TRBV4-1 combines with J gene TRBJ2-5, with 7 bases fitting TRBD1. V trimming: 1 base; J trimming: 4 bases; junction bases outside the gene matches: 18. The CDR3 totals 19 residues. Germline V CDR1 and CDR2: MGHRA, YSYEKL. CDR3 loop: CASSQGPSRDSPKGETQYF. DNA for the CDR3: TGCGCCAGCAGCCAAGGGCCTTCCCGGGACAGCCCCAAGGGAGAGACCCAGTACTTC.

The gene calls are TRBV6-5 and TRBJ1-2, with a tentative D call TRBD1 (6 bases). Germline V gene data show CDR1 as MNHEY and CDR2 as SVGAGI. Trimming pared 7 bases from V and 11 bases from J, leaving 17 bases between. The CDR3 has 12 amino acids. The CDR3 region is CASTRGALGYTF. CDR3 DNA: TGTGCCAGCACTCGGGGGGCACTTGGATACACCTTC.

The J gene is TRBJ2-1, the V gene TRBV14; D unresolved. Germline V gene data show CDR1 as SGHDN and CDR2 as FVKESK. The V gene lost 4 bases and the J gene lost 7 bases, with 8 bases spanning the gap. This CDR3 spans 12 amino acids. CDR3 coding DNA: TGTGCCAGCAGCCCGGAAAGGAATGAGCAGTTCTTC. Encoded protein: CASSPERNEQFF. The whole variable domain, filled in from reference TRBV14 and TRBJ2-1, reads EAGVTQFPSHSVIEKGQTVTLRCDPISGHDNLYWYRRVMGKEIKFLLHFVKESKQDESGMPNNRFLAERTGGTYSTLKVQPAELEDSGVYFCASSPERNEQFFGPGTRLTVL.

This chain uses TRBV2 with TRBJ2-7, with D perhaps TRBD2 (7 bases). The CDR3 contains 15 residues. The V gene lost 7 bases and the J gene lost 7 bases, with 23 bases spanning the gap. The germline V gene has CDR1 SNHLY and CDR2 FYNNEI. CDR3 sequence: CASTSGGHHAWEQYF. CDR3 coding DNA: TGTGCCAGCACCTCGGGGGGACACCACGCATGGGAGCAGTACTTC.

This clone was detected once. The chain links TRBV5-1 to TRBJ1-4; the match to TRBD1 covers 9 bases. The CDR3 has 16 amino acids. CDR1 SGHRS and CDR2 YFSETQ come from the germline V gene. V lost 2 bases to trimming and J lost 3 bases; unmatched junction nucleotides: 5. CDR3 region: CASSFGTGFANEKLFF. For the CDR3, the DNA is TGCGCCAGCAGCTTTGGGACAGGGTTTGCTAATGAAAAACTGTTTTTT.

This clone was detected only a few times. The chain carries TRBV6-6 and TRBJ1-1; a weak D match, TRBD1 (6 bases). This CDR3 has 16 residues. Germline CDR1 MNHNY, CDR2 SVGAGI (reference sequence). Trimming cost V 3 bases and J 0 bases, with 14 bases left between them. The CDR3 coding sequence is TGTGCCAGCAGTTATCGGAGCGGGGGGCTGAACACTGAAGCTTTCTTT. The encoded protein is CASSYRSGGLNTEAFF.

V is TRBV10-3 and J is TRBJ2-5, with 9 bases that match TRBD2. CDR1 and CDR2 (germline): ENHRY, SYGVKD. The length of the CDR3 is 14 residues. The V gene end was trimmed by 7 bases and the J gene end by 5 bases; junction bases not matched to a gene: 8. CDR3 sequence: CAINGGRAEETQYF. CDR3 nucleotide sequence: TGTGCCATCAACGGCGGGAGGGCCGAGGAGACCCAGTACTTC.

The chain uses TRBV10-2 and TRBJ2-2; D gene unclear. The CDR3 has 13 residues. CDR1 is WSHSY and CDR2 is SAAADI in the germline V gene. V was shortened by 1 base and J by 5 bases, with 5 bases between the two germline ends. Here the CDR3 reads CASSELKTGELFF. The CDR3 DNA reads TGCGCCAGCAGTGAGTTGAAGACCGGGGAGCTGTTTTTT.

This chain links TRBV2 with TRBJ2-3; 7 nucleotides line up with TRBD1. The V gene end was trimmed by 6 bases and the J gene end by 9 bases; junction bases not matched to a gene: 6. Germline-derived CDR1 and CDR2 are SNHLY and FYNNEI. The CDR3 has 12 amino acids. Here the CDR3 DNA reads TGTGCCAGCAGCCAGGACAGGCGAACGCAGTATTTT. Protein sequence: CASSQDRRTQYF. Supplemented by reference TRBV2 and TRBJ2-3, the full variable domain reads EPEVTQTPSHQVTQMGQEVILRCVPISNHLYFYWYRQILGQKVEFLVSFYNNEISEKSEIFDDQFSVERPDGSNFTLKIRSTKLEDSAMYFCASSQDRRTQYFGPGTRLTVL.

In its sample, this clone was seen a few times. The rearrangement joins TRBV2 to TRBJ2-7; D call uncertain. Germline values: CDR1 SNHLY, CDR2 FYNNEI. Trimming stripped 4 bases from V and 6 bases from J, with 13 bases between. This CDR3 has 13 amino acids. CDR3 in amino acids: CASSANTQGEQYF. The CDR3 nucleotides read TGTGCCAGCAGTGCGAATACCCAAGGCGAGCAGTACTTC.

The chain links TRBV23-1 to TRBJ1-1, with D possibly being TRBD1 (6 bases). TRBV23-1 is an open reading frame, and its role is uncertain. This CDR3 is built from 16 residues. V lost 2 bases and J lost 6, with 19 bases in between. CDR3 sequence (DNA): TGCGCCAGCAGTCAAGAATTAACAGGGCTTCGGGCTGAAGCTTTCTTT. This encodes CASSQELTGLRAEAFF.

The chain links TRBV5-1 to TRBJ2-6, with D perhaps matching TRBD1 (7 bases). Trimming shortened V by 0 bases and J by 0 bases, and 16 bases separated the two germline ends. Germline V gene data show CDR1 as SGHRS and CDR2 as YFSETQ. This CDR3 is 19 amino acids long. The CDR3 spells CASSLAGGQVRSGANVLTF. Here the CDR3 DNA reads TGCGCCAGCAGCTTGGCAGGGGGGCAGGTCCGCTCTGGGGCCAACGTCCTGACTTTC.

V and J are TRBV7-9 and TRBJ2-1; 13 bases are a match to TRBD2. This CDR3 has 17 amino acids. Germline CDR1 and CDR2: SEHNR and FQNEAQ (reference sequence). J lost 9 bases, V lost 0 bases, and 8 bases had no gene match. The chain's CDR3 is CASSLAQGLAGVLEQFF. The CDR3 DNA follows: TGTGCCAGCAGCTTAGCGCAAGGACTAGCGGGAGTTCTTGAGCAGTTCTTC.

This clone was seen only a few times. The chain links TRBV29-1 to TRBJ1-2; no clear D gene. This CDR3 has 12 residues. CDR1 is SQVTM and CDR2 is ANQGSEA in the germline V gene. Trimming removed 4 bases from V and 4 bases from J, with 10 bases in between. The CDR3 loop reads CSVGRAGYGYTF. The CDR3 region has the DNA TGCAGCGTTGGGAGGGCAGGCTATGGCTACACCTTC.

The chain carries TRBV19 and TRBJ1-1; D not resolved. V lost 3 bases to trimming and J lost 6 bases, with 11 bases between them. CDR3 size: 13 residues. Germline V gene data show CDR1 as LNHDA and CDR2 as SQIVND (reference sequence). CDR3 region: CASSIKGGSEAFF. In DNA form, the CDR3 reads TGTGCCAGTAGTATCAAGGGCGGCTCTGAAGCTTTCTTT.

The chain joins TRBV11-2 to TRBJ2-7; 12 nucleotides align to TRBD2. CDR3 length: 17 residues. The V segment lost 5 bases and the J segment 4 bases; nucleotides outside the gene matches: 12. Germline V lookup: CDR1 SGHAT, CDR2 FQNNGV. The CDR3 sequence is CASSKRLAGEGPYEQYF. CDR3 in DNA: TGTGCCAGCAGCAAAAGACTAGCGGGAGAAGGACCTTACGAGCAGTACTTC.

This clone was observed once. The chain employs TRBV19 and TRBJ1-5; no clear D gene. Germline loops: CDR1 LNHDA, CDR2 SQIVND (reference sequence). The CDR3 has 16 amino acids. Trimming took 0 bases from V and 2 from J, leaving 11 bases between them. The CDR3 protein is CASSIEAGPGNQPQHF. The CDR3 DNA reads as TGTGCCAGTAGTATAGAGGCAGGCCCGGGCAATCAGCCCCAGCATTTT. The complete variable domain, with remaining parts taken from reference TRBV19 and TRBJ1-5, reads DGGITQSPKYLFRKEGQNVTLSCEQNLNHDAMYWYRQDPGQGLRLIYYSQIVNDFQKGDIAEGYSVSREKKESFPLTVTSAQKNPTAFYLCASSIEAGPGNQPQHFGDGTRLSIL.